This T cell receptor (beta chain) originates from a study of radiotherapy plus CTLA-4 blockade in lung cancer. In the study overall: Among all patients, more than 15% showed objective responses, while about 30% had disease control. Whole-study results and caveats: Researchers report tumor-derived TCR clones expanding in blood after radiotherapy plus ipilimumab.

Generated by immunoSEQ multiplex PCR, the TCRdb table keeps only in-frame clones and is missing some. The data contain 45,000 to 55,000 clones, 75% to 85% of them singletons. V dropped 1 base and J dropped 9; count of bases not matched to a gene: 13. Germline V lookup: CDR1 SGHRS, CDR2 YFSETQ. The CDR3 is 18 amino acids. As concerns this clone: The antigen is unknown.

Focal radiation with ipilimumab CTLA-4 blockade was given to patients with chemo-refractory metastatic non-small-cell lung cancer. The rearrangement joins TRBV5-1 to TRBJ2-1, with TRBD2 matching 13 bases. The source was peripheral blood, collected from a patient treated with radiotherapy plus ipilimumab. The sequence derives from a human donor with non-small cell lung cancer who had stable disease on radiotherapy plus ipilimumab. The CDR3: CASSLTPRTSGSYGEQFF. The CDR3 region has the DNA TGCGCCAGCAGCTTGACCCCTCGGACTAGCGGGAGTTATGGTGAGCAGTTCTTC.